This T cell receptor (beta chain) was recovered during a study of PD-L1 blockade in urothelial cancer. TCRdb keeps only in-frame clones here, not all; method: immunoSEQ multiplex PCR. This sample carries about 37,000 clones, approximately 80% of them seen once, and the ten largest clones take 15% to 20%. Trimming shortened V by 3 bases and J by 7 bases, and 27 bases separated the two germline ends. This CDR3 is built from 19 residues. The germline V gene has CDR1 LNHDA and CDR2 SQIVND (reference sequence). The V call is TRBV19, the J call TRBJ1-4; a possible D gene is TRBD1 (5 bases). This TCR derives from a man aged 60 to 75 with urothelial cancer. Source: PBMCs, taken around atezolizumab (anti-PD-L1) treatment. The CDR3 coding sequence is TGTGCCAGTAGTATGGGACTCTTCCGGGCCCTAGGGAGGGGTGAAAAACTGTTTTTT. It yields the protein CASSMGLFRALGRGEKLFF.